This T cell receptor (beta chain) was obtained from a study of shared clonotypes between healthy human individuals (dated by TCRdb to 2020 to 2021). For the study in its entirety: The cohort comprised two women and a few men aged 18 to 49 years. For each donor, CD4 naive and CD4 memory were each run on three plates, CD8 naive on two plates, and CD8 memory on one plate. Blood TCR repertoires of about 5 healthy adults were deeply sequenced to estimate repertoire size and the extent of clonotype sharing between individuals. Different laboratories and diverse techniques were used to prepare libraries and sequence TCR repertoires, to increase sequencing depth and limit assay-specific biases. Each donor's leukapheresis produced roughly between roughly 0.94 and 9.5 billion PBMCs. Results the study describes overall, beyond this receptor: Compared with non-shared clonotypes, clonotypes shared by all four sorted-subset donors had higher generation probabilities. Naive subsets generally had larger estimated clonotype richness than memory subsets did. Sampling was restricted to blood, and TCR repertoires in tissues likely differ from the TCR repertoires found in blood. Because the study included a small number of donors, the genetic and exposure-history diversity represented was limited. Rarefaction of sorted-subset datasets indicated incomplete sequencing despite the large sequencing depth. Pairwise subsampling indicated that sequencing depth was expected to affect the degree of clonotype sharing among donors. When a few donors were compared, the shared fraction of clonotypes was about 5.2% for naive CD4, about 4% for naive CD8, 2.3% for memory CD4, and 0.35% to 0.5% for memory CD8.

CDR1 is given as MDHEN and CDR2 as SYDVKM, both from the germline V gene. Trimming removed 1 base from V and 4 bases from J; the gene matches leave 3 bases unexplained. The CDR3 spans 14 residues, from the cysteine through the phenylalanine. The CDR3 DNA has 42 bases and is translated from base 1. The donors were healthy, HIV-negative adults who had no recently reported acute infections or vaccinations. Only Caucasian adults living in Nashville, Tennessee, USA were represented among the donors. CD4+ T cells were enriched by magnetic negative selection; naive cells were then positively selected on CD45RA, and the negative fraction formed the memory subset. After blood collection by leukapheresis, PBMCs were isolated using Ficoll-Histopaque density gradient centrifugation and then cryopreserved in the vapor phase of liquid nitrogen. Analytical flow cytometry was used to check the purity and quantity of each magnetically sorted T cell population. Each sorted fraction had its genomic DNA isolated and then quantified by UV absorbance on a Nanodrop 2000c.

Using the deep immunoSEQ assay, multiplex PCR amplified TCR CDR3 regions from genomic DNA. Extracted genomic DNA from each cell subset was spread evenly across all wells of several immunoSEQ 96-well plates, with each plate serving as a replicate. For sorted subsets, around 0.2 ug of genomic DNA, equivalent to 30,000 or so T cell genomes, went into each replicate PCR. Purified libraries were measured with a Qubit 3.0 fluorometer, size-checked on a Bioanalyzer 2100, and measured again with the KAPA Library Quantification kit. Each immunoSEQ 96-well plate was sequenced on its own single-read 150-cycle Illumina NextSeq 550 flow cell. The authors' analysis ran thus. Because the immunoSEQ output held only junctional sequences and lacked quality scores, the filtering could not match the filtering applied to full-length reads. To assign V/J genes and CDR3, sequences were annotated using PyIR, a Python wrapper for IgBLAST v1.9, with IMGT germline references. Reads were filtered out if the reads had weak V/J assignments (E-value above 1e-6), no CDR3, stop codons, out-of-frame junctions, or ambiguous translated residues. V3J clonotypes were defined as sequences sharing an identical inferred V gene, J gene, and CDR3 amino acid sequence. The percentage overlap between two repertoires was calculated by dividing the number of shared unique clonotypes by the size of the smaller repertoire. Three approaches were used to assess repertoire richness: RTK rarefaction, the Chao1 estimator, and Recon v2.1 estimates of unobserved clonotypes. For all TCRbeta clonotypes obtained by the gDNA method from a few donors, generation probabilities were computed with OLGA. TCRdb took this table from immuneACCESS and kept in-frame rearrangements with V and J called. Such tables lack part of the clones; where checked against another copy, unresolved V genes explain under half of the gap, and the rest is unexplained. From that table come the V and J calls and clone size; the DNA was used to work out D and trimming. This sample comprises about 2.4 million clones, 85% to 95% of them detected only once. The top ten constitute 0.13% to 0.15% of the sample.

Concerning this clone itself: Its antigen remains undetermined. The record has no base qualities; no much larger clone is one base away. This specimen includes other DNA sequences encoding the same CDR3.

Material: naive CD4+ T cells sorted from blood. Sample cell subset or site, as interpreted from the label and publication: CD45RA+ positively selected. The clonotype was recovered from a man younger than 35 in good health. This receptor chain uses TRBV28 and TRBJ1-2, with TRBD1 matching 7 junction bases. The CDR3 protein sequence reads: CASSLSQGGYGYTF. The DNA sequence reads TGTGCCAGCAGTTTATCTCAGGGGGGCTATGGCTACACCTTC.